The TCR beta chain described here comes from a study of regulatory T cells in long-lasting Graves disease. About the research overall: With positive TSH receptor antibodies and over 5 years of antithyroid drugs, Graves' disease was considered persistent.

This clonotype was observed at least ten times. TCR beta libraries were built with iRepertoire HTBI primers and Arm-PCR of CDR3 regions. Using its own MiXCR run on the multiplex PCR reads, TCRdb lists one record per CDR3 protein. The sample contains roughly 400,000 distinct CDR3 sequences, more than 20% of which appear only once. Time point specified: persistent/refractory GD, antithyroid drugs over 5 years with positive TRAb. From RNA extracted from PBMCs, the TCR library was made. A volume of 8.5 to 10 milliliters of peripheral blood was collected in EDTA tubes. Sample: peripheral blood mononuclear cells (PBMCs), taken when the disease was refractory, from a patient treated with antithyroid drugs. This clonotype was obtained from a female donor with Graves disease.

CDR3 residues: CASSGWFNEKLFF. The CDR3 coding sequence is TGTGCCAGCAGTGGATGGTTTAATGAAAAACTGTTTTTT. The J gene is TRBJ1-4, the V gene TRBV6-1; D is uncertain. CDR3 length equals 13 residues. Trimming left V 4 bases short and J 4 bases short, with 7 bases between. Looked up from germline, CDR1 is MNHNS and CDR2 is SASEGT.